This T cell receptor beta chain came from a study of blood T cell repertoires in COVID-19. Study-wide background: The study drew acute and convalescent COVID-19 samples from the United States, Italy and Spain. The analysed material was cDNA or gDNA that came from T cells, B-cell-depleted T cells, or PBMCs.

Original analysis: Researchers report that nucleated cell counts were estimated from reference gene primer amplification. Sequenced by immunoSEQ multiplex PCR; TCRdb stores in-frame clones only, minus some. That table furnishes V, J and clone size, whereas the DNA furnished D and trimming. The repertoire holds some 110,000 clones, with 82% as singletons. Germline CDR1 SGHDT, CDR2 YYEEEE. V was pared by 4 bases and J by 7 bases, with 8 bases of the junction left unmatched. The CDR3 length is 15 residues. The sample consisted of peripheral blood. This clonotype was obtained from a woman older than 75 with acute or convalescent COVID-19. The V call is TRBV5-6, the J call TRBJ2-2, with 9 bases fitting TRBD2. CDR3 sequence: CASSKEGLAIGELFF. The CDR3, as DNA: TGTGCCAGCAGCAAGGAGGGACTAGCTATCGGGGAGCTGTTTTTT. The full variable domain, rest sourced from reference TRBV5-6 and TRBJ2-2, is DAGVTQSPTHLIKTRGQQVTLRCSPKSGHDTVSWYQQALGQGPQFIFQYYEEEERQRGNFPDRFSGHQFPNYSSELNVNALLLGDSALYLCASSKEGLAIGELFFGEGSRLTVL.